Below, 3 T cell receptor beta chains from the same sample are listed, as sequenced in a study of PD-L1 blockade in urothelial cancer. Libraries were prepared by immunoSEQ multiplex PCR; TCRdb keeps only in-frame clonotypes and omits some of them. Among 85,000 to 95,000 clones listed, about 89% were seen once. Time point indicated: pretreatment peripheral blood. Material: PBMCs, obtained around atezolizumab (anti-PD-L1) treatment. These receptors were taken from a woman aged 80 or over with urothelial cancer.

The chain recombines TRBV7-8 with TRBJ2-7; D is unclear. The CDR3 runs 12 residues. Trimming pared 5 bases from V and 6 bases from J, leaving 11 bases between. Per germline, CDR1 SGHVS and CDR2 FQNEAQ. This CDR3 reads CASSPLGPEQYF. The CDR3 DNA reads as TGTGCCAGCAGCCCCCTTGGGCCCGAGCAGTACTTC.

This chain uses TRBV25-1 with TRBJ1-1, with a tentative D call TRBD1 (6 bases). Germline V gene lookup returns CDR1 MGHDK and CDR2 SYGVNS. CDR3 length: 15 amino acids. Trimming shortened V by 5 bases and J by 8 bases, and 21 bases separated the two germline ends. The CDR3 loop is CASSPLGGLREEAFF. The CDR3 region has the DNA TGTGCCAGCAGTCCTTTGGGGGGGCTTAGGGAGGAAGCTTTCTTT.

This chain links TRBV27 with TRBJ2-5; 7 bases are a match to TRBD1. From germline, CDR1 is MNHEY and CDR2 SMNVEV (reference sequence). CDR3 length: 15 residues. The J segment lost 3 bases and the V segment lost 4 bases, leaving 8 bases of the junction unmatched. CDR3 amino acids: CASSSVGGPKETQYF. The CDR3 nucleotides are TGTGCCAGCAGTTCAGTAGGGGGCCCAAAAGAGACCCAGTACTTC.